This T cell receptor (beta chain) is from a study of T cells in Graves' hyperthyroidism and ophthalmopathy. In this sample, this clonotype turned up a few times. It was uncontrolled infection, other autoimmune disease, pregnancy or lactation that excluded patients. This CDR3 contains 14 residues. V lost 5 bases and J lost 7; bases outside the gene matches: 9. Per the germline V gene, CDR1 is DFQATT and CDR2 is SNEGSKA (reference sequence). There were TCR beta CDR3 regions amplified from RNA transcripts. The TCR CDR3 was amplified in a first-round RT-PCR using the HTBI primer set. TCRdb passed the multiplex PCR reads through MiXCR, listing each CDR3 protein once. This sample yields about 530,000 distinct CDR3 sequences, of which roughly a sixth are seen a single time; around 17% belongs to the top ten.

The source of this sequence is a woman aged 18-29 years with Graves' ophthalmopathy. What was sequenced was blood. This chain joins TRBV20-1 and TRBJ2-7; 12 nucleotides line up with TRBD2. CDR3 loop: CSAPRLAGVGEQYF. The CDR3 region has the DNA TGCAGTGCTCCAAGACTAGCGGGAGTTGGGGAGCAGTACTTC.